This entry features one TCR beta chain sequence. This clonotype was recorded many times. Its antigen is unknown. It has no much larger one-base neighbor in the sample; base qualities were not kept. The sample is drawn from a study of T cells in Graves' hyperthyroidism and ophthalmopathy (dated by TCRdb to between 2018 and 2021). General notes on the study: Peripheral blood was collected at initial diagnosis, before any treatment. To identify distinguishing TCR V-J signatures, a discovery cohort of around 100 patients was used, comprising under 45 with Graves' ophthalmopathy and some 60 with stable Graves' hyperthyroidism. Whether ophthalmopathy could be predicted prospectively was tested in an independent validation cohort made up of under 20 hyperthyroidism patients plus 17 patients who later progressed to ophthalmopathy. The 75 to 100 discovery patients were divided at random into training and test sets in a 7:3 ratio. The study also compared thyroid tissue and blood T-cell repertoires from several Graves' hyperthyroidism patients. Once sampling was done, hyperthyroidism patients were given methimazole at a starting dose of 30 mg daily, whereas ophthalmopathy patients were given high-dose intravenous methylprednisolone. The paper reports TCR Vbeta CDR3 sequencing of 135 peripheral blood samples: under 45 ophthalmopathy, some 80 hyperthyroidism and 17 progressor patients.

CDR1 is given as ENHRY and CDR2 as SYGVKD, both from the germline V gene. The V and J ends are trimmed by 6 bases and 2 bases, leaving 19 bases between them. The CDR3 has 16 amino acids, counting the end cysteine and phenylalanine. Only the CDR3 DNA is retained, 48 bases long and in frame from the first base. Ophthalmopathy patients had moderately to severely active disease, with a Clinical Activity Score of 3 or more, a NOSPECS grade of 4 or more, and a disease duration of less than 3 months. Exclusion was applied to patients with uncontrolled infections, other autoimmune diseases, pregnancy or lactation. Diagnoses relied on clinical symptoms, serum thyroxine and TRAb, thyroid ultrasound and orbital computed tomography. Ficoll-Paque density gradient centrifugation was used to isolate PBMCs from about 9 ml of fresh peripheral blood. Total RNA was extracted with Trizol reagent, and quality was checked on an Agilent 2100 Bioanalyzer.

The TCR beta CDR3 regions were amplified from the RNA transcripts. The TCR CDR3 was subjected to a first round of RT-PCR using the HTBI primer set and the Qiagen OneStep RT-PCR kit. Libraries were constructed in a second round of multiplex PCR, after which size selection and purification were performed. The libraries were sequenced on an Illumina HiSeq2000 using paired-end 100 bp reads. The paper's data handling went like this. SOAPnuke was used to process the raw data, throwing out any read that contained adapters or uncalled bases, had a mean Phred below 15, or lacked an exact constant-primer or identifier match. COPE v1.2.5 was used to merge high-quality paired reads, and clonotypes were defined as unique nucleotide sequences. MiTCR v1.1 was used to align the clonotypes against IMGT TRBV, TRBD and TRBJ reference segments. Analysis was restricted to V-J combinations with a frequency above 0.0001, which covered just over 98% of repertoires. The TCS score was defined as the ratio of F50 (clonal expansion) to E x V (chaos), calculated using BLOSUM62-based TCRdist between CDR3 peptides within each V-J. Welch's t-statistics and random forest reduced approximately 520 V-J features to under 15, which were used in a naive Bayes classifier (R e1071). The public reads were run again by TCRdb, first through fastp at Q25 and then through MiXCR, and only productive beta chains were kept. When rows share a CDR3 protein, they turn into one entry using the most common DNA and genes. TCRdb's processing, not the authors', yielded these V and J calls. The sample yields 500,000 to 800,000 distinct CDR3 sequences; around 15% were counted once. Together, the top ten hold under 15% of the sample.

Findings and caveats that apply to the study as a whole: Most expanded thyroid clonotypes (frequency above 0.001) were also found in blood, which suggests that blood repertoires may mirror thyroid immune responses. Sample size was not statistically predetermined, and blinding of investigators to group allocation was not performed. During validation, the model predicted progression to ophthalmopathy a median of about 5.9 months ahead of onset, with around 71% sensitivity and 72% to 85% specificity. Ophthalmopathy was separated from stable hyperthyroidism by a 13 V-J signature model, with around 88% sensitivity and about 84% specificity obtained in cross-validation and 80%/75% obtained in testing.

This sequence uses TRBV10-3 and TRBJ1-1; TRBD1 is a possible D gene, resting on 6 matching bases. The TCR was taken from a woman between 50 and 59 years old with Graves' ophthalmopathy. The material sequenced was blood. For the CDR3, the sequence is CAIRDLGDTLNTEAFF. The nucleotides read TGTGCCATCAGGGACCTTGGGGACACTCTTAACACTGAAGCTTTCTTT.